Below, 19 T cell receptor beta chains from the same sample are listed, as sequenced in a study of PD-1 blockade in classical Hodgkin lymphoma. All the patients suffered relapse after autologous stem cell transplantation, and brentuximab vedotin exposure differed. Profiling relied on immunoSEQ multiplex PCR, and the TCRdb table lists in-frame clones only, not all of them. The sample has roughly 70,000 clones; over 55% are singletons. This sample comprised peripheral blood mononuclear cells (PBMCs), obtained before the second cycle of nivolumab. These receptors came from a human donor with classical Hodgkin lymphoma.

The rearrangement links TRBV2 to TRBJ1-1; a weak D match, TRBD1 (5 bases). The germline V gene encodes CDR1 SNHLY and CDR2 FYNNEI. The germline V and J ends were trimmed by 6 bases and 3 bases, with 17 bases remaining between them. This CDR3 is built from 15 residues. The CDR3 is CASRERGWEDTEAFF. The DNA for the CDR3 is TGTGCCAGCAGAGAACGGGGCTGGGAAGACACTGAAGCTTTCTTT.

The gene calls are TRBV5-1 and TRBJ2-3; TRBD1 aligns across 7 bases. Per germline, CDR1 SGHRS and CDR2 YFSETQ. Trimming cost V 4 bases and J 0 bases; bases outside gene matches: 20. CDR3 size: 20 residues. The CDR3 is CASSDTGQIGPLYSTDTQYF. In DNA, the CDR3 is TGCGCCAGCAGCGACACGGGACAGATAGGGCCTCTTTATAGCACAGATACGCAGTATTTT.

V and J are TRBV5-1 and TRBJ1-3; D gene ambiguous. The CDR3 runs 14 residues. CDR1 SGHRS and CDR2 YFSETQ come from the germline V gene. V shed 4 bases and J shed 0 bases, with 8 bases lying between them. The CDR3 sequence is CASSPGSSGNTIYF. CDR3 sequence (DNA): TGCGCCAGCAGCCCCGGTAGCTCTGGAAACACCATATATTTT.

The sample holds one count of this clone. This chain uses TRBV28 with TRBJ1-2; D call uncertain. V was trimmed by 3 bases and J by 7 bases, leaving 9 bases between them. The CDR3 covers 12 residues. The germline V gene encodes CDR1 MDHEN and CDR2 SYDVKM. As DNA, the CDR3 is TGTGCCAGCAGTTTGGAAGACCGTGGCTACACCTTC. This codes for CASSLEDRGYTF.

This clone occurred once. The chain uses TRBV6-5 and TRBJ2-5; perhaps D is TRBD1 or TRBD2 (6 bases each). Germline V gives CDR1 MNHEY, CDR2 SVGAGI. There are 16 residues in the CDR3. V lost 2 bases and J lost 4, with 17 bases in between. In DNA, the CDR3 is TGTGCCAGCAGTTACGAGCCGGGGGCGCTAGGAGAGACCCAGTACTTC. It codes for CASSYEPGALGETQYF.

The chain links TRBV21-1 to TRBJ1-4; TRBD1 is the table's D call and was not checked against the DNA. TRBV21-1 is labeled a pseudogene. The CDR3 has 14 amino acids. The CDR3 sequence is CASSKAQGVEKLFF. The CDR3 bases are TGTGCCAGCAGCAAAGCCCAGGGGGTTGAAAAACTGTTTTTT.

The rearrangement uses TRBV7-3 and TRBJ2-5; 8 nucleotides match TRBD2. The junction had 9 bases not matched to a gene; V was cut back by 1 base and J by 5 bases. Germline loops: CDR1 SGHTA, CDR2 FQGTGA. The CDR3 spans 16 residues. The CDR3 loop reads CASSLMGGRTGETQYF. Written as DNA, the CDR3 is TGTGCCAGCAGCTTAATGGGCGGGAGGACGGGGGAGACCCAGTACTTC.

This sequence joins TRBV6-6 and TRBJ1-4; TRBD1 aligns across 7 bases. CDR3 length equals 16 residues. The V gene end was trimmed by 2 bases and the J gene end by 2 bases; junction bases not matched to a gene: 5. Germline lookup yields CDR1 MNHNY and CDR2 SVGAGI (reference sequence). This chain's CDR3 is CASSYPRGQTNEKLFF. CDR3 DNA sequence: TGTGCCAGCAGTTACCCTCGGGGACAGACTAATGAAAAACTGTTTTTT.

The chain is built from TRBV7-3 and TRBJ2-5, with TRBD2 matching 8 bases. Germline V lookup: CDR1 SGHTA, CDR2 FQGTGA. V lost 3 bases, J lost 5 bases, and 5 bases stayed unmatched. The CDR3 is made up of 14 amino acids. CDR3 amino acids: CASSFGLARETQYF. Here the CDR3 DNA reads TGTGCCAGCAGCTTTGGACTAGCACGGGAGACCCAGTACTTC.

The V and J genes are TRBV28 and TRBJ2-7, with TRBD1 as a possible D gene (6 bases). With 5 bases removed from V and 2 bases from J, the gap between germline ends came to 10 bases. This CDR3 has 13 residues. Germline V gene sequence: CDR1 MDHEN, CDR2 SYDVKM. The CDR3: CASSRTVAYEQYF. The CDR3 DNA reads TGTGCCAGCAGTAGGACAGTCGCCTACGAGCAGTACTTC.

In nucleotides, the CDR3 is TGTGCCGGGGGGGGGTTCAATCAGCCCCAGCATTTT. Protein: CAGGGFNQPQHF. The chain links TRBV19 to TRBJ1-5; D possibly corresponds to TRBD1 (5 bases). This CDR3 contains 12 residues. Germline V gene lookup returns CDR1 LNHDA and CDR2 SQIVND (reference sequence). The ends were cut back, 11 bases at V and 3 bases at J, with 11 bases in the middle.

This sequence joins TRBV19 and TRBJ2-5; the match to TRBD2 covers 10 bases. The DNA end is a closer match to TRBJ2-7, so the J assignment may be wrong. The CDR3 is 14 amino acids. CDR1 and CDR2 from the germline V gene are LNHDA and SQIVND (reference sequence). CDR3 region: CASSSSSGRDEQYF. Written as DNA, the CDR3 is TGTGCCAGTAGTTCCTCTAGCGGGAGAGACGAGCAGTACTTC.

V usage is TRBV5-4 and J usage is TRBJ1-1; D ambiguous. The V end was cut by 2 bases, the J end by 1 base, with 9 bases between. CDR3 length equals 14 residues. The germline gives CDR1 SGHNT, CDR2 YYREEE (reference sequence). The CDR3 coding sequence is TGTGCCAGCAGCTTATTAGACGAGAACACTGAAGCTTTCTTT. This translates into CASSLLDENTEAFF.

The chain uses TRBV6-6 and TRBJ1-1, with D unclear. V shed 5 bases and J shed 0 bases, with 13 bases lying between them. CDR1 and CDR2 (germline): MNHNY, SVGAGI (reference sequence). CDR3 size: 15 residues. The CDR3, as DNA: TGTGCCAGCAGTGCGCCACTTTCCATGAACACTGAAGCTTTCTTT. Its protein product is CASSAPLSMNTEAFF.

This clone was detected only a few times. This chain joins TRBV19 and TRBJ2-5, with D perhaps TRBD1 (6 bases). CDR1 and CDR2 (germline): LNHDA, SQIVND (reference sequence). Between the trimmed V and J ends, which lost 7 bases and 6 bases, there was a span of 15 bases. CDR3 size: 13 residues. CDR3 loop: CASTVTGSQTQYF. The CDR3 DNA reads TGTGCCAGTACCGTCACAGGGAGTCAGACCCAGTACTTC.

J is TRBJ2-6 and V is TRBV6-5; no clear D. This CDR3 comprises 14 residues. Germline CDR1 and CDR2: MNHEY and SVGAGI. Trimming removed 11 bases from V and 0 bases from J, with 11 bases in between. CDR3 region: CAVQKDSGANVLTF. CDR3 nucleotides: TGTGCCGTCCAAAAGGACTCTGGGGCCAACGTCCTGACTTTC.

In this sample, this clone turned up a few times. This rearrangement joins TRBV7-9 to TRBJ2-1; no definite D call. Germline V gene data show CDR1 as SEHNR and CDR2 as FQNEAQ (reference sequence). The CDR3 runs 15 residues. V was clipped by 2 bases and J by 3 bases, with 11 bases between them. The CDR3 DNA is TGTGCCAGCAGCTTATTCCTAGGAAGCTACAATGAGCAGTTCTTC. Translated: CASSLFLGSYNEQFF.

The gene calls are TRBV7-2 and TRBJ1-1; no clear D. The CDR3 spans 14 residues. V lost 0 bases, J lost 1 base, and 6 bases lay in between. The germline V gene has CDR1 SGHTA and CDR2 FQGNSA. CDR3 in amino acids: CASSLAWANTEAFF. CDR3 in DNA: TGTGCCAGCAGCTTAGCTTGGGCGAACACTGAAGCTTTCTTT.

In regard to this clone: A read error may produce the germline difference seen at one junction end. This sample also contains other DNA sequences that code for the same CDR3. The chain recombines TRBV20-1 with TRBJ2-7; 7 positions agree with TRBD2. Germline values: CDR1 DFQATT, CDR2 SNEGSKA (reference sequence). There are 11 residues in the CDR3. The CDR3 reads CSARAGNEQYF. CDR3 bases: TGCAGTGCAAGAGCGGGGAACGAGCAGTACTTC.